The subject of this entry is one T cell receptor beta chain. The data were taken from a study of cytomegalovirus exposure and HLA in healthy donors. Germline lookup yields CDR1 LNHNV and CDR2 YYDKDF (reference sequence). Trimming shortened V by 0 bases and J by 7 bases, and 12 bases separated the two germline ends. The CDR3 is made up of 15 amino acids. Use of 60 Vbeta and 13 Jbeta primers characterized the PCR. Produced via immunoSEQ multiplex PCR; TCRdb's table is partial and in-frame only. The data show approximately 160,000 clones, about 71% seen once. Source material: PBMCs. The receptor comes from a woman aged 40 to 50 in good health and CMV-seropositive. The V and J genes are TRBV15 and TRBJ2-2; D is perhaps TRBD1 (7 bases). The CDR3 DNA follows: TGTGCCACCAGCAGAGATTTCAGGGGGGTCGGGGAGCTGTTTTTT. Translating gives CATSRDFRGVGELFF.